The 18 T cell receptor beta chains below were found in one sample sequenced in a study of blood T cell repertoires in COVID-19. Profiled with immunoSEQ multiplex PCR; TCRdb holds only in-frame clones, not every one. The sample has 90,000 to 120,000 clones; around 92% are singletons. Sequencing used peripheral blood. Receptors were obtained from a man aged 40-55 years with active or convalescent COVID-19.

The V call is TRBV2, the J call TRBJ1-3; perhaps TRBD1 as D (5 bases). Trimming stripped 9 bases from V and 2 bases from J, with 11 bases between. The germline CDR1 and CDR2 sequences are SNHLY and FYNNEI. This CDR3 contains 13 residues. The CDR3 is CASTGETGNTIYF. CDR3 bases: TGTGCCAGTACAGGTGAAACTGGAAACACCATATATTTT.

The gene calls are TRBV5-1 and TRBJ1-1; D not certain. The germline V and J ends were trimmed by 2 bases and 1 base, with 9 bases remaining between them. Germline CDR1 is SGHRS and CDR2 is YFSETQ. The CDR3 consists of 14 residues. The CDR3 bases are TGCGCCAGCAGCTTTTCCGGGGAGAACACTGAAGCTTTCTTT. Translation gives CASSFSGENTEAFF.

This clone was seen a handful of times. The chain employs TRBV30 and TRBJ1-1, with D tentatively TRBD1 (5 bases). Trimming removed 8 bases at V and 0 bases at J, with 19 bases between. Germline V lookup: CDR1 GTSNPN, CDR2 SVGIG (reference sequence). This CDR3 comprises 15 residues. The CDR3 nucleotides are TGTGCCACGGCGACAGTTTCCCTCATGAACACTGAAGCTTTCTTT. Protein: CATATVSLMNTEAFF.

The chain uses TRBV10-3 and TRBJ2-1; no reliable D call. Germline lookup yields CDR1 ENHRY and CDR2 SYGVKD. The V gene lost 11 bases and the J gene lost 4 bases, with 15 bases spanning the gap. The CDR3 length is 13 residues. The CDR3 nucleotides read TGTGCCCTCGGGTTGGGTCAGTACAATGAGCAGTTCTTC. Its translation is CALGLGQYNEQFF.

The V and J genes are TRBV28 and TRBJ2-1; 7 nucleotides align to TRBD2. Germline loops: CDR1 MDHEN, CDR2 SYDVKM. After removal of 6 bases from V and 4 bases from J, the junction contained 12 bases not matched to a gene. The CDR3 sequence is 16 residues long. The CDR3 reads CASSSGGSGTYNEQFF. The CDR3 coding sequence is TGTGCCAGCAGCTCGGGTGGAAGCGGGACTTACAATGAGCAGTTCTTC.

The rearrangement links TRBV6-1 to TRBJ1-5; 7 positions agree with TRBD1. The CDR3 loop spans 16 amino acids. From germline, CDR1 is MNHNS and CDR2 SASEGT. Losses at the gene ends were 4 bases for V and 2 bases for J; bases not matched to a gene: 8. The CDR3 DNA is TGTGCCAGCAGTGTTTTAGGGGGCGCCGGCAATCAGCCCCAGCATTTT. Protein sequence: CASSVLGGAGNQPQHF.

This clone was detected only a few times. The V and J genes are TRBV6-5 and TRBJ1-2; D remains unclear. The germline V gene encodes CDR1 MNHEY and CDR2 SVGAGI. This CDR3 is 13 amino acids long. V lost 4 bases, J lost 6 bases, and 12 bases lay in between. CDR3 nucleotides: TGTGCCAGCAGTTCGTTAGGAGTCCATGGCTACACCTTC. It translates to CASSSLGVHGYTF.

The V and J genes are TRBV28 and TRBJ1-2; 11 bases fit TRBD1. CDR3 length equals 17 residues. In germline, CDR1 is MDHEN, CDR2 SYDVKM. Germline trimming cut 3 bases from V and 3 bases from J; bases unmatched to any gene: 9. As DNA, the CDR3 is TGTGCCAGCAGTTTTTGGGGCGGGGGACAGGGGGACTATGGCTACACCTTC. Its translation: CASSFWGGGQGDYGYTF.

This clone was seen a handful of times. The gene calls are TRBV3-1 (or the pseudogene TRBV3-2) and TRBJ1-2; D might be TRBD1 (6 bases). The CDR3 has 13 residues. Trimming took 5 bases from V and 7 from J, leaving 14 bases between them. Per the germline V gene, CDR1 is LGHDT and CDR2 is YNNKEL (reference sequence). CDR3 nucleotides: TGTGCCAGCAGCTCACAGGGTTCTGGTGGCTACACCTTC. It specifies CASSSQGSGGYTF.

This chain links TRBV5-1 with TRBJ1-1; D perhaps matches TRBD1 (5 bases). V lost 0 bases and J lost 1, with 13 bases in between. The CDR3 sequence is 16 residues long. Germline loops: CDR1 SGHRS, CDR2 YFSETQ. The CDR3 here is CASSLAGTTANTEAFF. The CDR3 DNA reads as TGCGCCAGCAGCTTGGCCGGGACTACTGCGAACACTGAAGCTTTCTTT.

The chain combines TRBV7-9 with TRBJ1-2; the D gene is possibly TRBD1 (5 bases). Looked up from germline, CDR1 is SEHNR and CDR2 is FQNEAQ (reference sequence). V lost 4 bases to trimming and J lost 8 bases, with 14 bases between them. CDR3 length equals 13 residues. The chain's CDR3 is CASSSNGGVGYTF. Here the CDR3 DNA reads TGTGCCAGCAGCTCCAATGGGGGGGTCGGCTACACCTTC.

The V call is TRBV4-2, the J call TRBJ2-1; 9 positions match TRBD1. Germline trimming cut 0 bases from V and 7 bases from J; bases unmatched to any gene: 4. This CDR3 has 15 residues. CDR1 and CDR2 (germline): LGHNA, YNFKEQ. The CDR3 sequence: CASSQDQGTGNEQFF. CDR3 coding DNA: TGTGCCAGCAGCCAAGATCAAGGGACAGGGAATGAGCAGTTCTTC.

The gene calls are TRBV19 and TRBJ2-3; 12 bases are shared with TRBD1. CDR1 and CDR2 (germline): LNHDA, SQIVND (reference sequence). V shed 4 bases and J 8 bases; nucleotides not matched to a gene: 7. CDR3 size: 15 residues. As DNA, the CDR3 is TGTGCCAGTAGTACCATCCCGGGACAGGGGGCTACGCAGTATTTT. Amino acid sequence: CASSTIPGQGATQYF.

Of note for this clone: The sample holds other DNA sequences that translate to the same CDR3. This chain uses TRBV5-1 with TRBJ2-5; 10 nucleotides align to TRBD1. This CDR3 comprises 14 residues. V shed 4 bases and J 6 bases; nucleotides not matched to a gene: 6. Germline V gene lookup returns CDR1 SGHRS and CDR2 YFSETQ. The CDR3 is CASSPGTGEKTQYF. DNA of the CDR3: TGCGCCAGCAGCCCCGGGACAGGGGAAAAGACCCAGTACTTC.

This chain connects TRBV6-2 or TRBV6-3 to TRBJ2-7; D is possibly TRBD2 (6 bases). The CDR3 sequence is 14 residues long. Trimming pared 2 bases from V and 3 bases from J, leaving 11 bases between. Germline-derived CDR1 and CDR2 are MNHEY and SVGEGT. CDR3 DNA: TGTGCCAGCAGTTACCGGGACTGGTTCTACGAGCAGTACTTC. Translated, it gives CASSYRDWFYEQYF.

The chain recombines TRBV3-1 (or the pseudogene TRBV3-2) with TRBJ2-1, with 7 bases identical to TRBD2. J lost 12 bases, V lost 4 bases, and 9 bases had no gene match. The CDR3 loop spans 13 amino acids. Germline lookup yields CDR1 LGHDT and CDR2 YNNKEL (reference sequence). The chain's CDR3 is CASSPFRASGQFF. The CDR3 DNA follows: TGTGCCAGCAGCCCCTTTCGGGCTAGCGGGCAGTTCTTC.

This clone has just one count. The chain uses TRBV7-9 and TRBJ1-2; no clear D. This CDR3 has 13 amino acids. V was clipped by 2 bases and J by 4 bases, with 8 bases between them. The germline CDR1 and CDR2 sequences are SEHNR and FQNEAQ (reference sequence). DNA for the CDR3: TGTGCCAGCAGCTTACTTGAGGGCTATGGCTACACCTTC. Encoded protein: CASSLLEGYGYTF.

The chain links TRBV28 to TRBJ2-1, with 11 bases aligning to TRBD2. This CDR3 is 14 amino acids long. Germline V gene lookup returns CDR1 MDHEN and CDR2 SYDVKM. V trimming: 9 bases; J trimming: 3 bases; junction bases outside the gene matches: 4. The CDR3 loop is CASIAGGGYNEQFF. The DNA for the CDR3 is TGTGCCAGTATAGCGGGAGGGGGCTACAATGAGCAGTTCTTC.